Below are 7 T cell receptor beta chains sequenced from a single sample in a study of human T cells and chemical hapten exposure. TCRdb re-called the RACE reads with MiXCR, one entry per CDR3 protein. Counted here are around 110,000 distinct CDR3 sequences, about 12% occurring once; the ten biggest clones make up more than 1.3%. Indicated time point: patch test 1, 2 weeks after DPC sensitization. Regarding treatment: therapeutic diphenylcyclopropenone sensitization with weekly scalp DPC. The sequencing used whole blood, collected in connection with sensitization to the hapten diphenylcyclopropenone (DPC). The origin of the receptors is a woman aged 45-59 years with alopecia areata. Some clones in this sample may be carry-over from other donors' samples.

This clonotype turned up a few times. The chain recombines TRBV7-9 with TRBJ2-3; the D gene is possibly TRBD2 (5 bases). Germline lookup yields CDR1 SEHNR and CDR2 FQNEAQ (reference sequence). This CDR3 contains 15 residues. The germline V and J ends were trimmed by 4 bases and 4 bases, with 15 bases remaining between them. DNA of the CDR3: TGTGCCAGCAGCTCGATGGACCCGGAGGCAGATACGCAGTATTTT. It codes for CASSSMDPEADTQYF.

The sample holds a few counts of this clonotype. V and J are TRBV20-1 and TRBJ2-5; the match to TRBD1 covers 7 bases. Trimming took 3 bases from V and 1 from J; bases not matched to a gene: 5. Germline CDR1 is DFQATT and CDR2 is SNEGSKA (reference sequence). The CDR3 totals 14 residues. CDR3 DNA: TGCAGTGCTAGCCCGGGACAGTTCCAAGAGACCCAGTACTTC. This translates into CSASPGQFQETQYF.

The CDR3 DNA follows: TGCGCCAGCAGCTCCCGGGACAGGGGTGTTTACGAGCAGTACTTC. Its translation: CASSSRDRGVYEQYF. The V call is TRBV5-1, the J call TRBJ2-7, with 10 bases aligning to TRBD1. This CDR3 is 15 amino acids long. Per the germline V gene, CDR1 is SGHRS and CDR2 is YFSETQ. V lost 3 bases to trimming and J lost 4 bases; unmatched junction nucleotides: 7.

This clonotype was found a few times. One end of the junction is discordant with germline, which a read error may explain. The chain recombines TRBV7-2 with TRBJ2-5, with D possibly TRBD2 on 7 matching bases. The CDR3 spans 14 residues. Germline V CDR1 and CDR2: SGHTA, FQGNSA. CDR3 DNA: TGTCCCAGCAGCCTGGGGGGGCGAGGAGAGACCCAGTACTTC. It encodes CPSSLGGRGETQYF. Full variable domain (remainder filled in from reference TRBV7-2 and TRBJ2-5): GAGVSQSPSNKVTEKGKDVELRCDPISGHTALYWYRQSLGQGLEFLIYFQGNSAPDKSGLPSDRFSAERTGGSVSTLTIQRTQQEDSAVYLCPSSLGGRGETQYFGPGTRLLVL.

This clonotype was recorded many times. V and J are TRBV10-2 and TRBJ1-1; D uncertain. From germline, CDR1 is WSHSY and CDR2 SAAADI. This CDR3 is built from 10 residues. The V end lost 5 bases, the J end lost 3 bases, and 1 base lay between the germline ends. CDR3 nucleotides: TGCGCCAGCAGTCACACTGAAGCTTTCTTT. It translates to CASSHTEAFF.

This clonotype was found many times. The chain carries TRBV2 and TRBJ1-1, with D possibly being TRBD1 (5 bases). Germline V lookup: CDR1 SNHLY, CDR2 FYNNEI. V shed 6 bases and J shed 0 bases, with 11 bases lying between them. There are 14 residues in the CDR3. The CDR3 loop is CASRKEGLNTEAFF. The CDR3 DNA reads TGTGCCAGCAGAAAGGAGGGACTGAACACTGAAGCTTTCTTT.

A word on this clonotype: A much larger clone differs from this one at a single base, so this may be a read error. The CDR3 sequence is CASSLEMSSYNSPLHF. The CDR3 nucleotides read TGTGCCAGCAGCTTAGAGATGAGCTCCTATAATTCACCCCTCCACTTT. The chain has TRBV7-2 and TRBJ1-6, with no clear D. The CDR3 has 16 amino acids. Per the germline V gene, CDR1 is SGHTA and CDR2 is FQGNSA. The V end lost 1 base, the J end lost 0 bases, and 7 bases lay between the germline ends. The full variable domain, completed using reference TRBV7-2 and TRBJ1-6, is GAGVSQSPSNKVTEKGKDVELRCDPISGHTALYWYRQSLGQGLEFLIYFQGNSAPDKSGLPSDRFSAERTGGSVSTLTIQRTQQEDSAVYLCASSLEMSSYNSPLHFGNGTRLTVT.